This T cell receptor (beta chain) is from a study of a mutant IDH1 vaccine in newly diagnosed glioma. The overall study: Vaccination was launched 4-6 weeks after radiotherapy alone, or with temozolomide cycles. Treated patients had a mean age of roughly 40 years and an approximately 62% male, around 38% female split. Findings of the study overall: It seemed that pseudoprogression was not linked to changes in the top peripheral T cell clonotypes.

The CDR3 has 14 amino acids. The V gene lost 5 bases and the J gene lost 5 bases, with 13 bases spanning the gap. From germline, CDR1 is KGHSH and CDR2 LQKENI. The table came from immunoSEQ multiplex PCR; TCRdb's copy has only in-frame clones and leaves some out. The sample lists more than 25,000 clones, about three quarters seen once, with about 8.4% in the top ten. Worth noting for this clone: As yet, its antigen is unknown.

Noted time point: week 5, during vaccination. All doses held 300 ug of mutant IDH1 20-mer peptide, with topical imiquimod. The sequencing here drew on PBMCs, taken from a glioma patient whose treatment included an IDH1 peptide vaccine. The chain carries TRBV18 and TRBJ2-1; D perhaps matches TRBD2 (6 bases). This receptor was taken from a man between 40 and 49 years old with glioma. The DNA for the CDR3 is TGTGCCAGCTCAACAAGCGGGCCGAACAATGAGCAGTTCTTC. Translating it yields CASSTSGPNNEQFF.